This entry lists 8 T cell receptor beta chains sequenced from one sample in a study of cytomegalovirus exposure and HLA in healthy donors. Use of 60 Vbeta and 13 Jbeta primers characterized the PCR. Measured with immunoSEQ multiplex PCR; TCRdb has only the in-frame clones, and not every one. The table shows 20,000 to 25,000 clones, with about 80% occurring only once. Material: PBMCs. The receptors come from a man aged 55 to 70 in good health and CMV-seronegative.

This chain uses TRBV7-9 with TRBJ2-5; D ambiguous. CDR3 length equals 15 residues. Trimming removed 1 base from V and 2 bases from J, with 11 bases in between. The germline CDR1 and CDR2 sequences are SEHNR and FQNEAQ (reference sequence). CDR3 in amino acids: CASSLGVVSQETQYF. The CDR3 DNA sequence: TGTGCCAGCAGCTTAGGTGTAGTCTCTCAAGAGACCCAGTACTTC.

The chain employs TRBV9 and TRBJ1-2; no clear D gene. V was pared by 3 bases and J by 6 bases, with 21 bases between. This CDR3 spans 16 amino acids. Germline CDR1 and CDR2: SGDLS and YYNGEE. This CDR3 reads CASSARSGKGSDGYTF. DNA for the CDR3: TGTGCCAGCAGCGCCAGATCCGGGAAGGGCTCGGATGGCTACACCTTC.

The V call is TRBV2, the J call TRBJ2-5; D gene uncertain. The V end was cut by 3 bases, the J end by 2 bases, with 13 bases between. Looked up from germline, CDR1 is SNHLY and CDR2 is FYNNEI. This CDR3 region has 15 residues. CDR3 region: CASSEAAVLQETQYF. The CDR3 DNA reads as TGTGCCAGCAGTGAGGCTGCCGTACTACAAGAGACCCAGTACTTC. Full variable domain (missing parts from reference TRBV2 and TRBJ2-5): EPEVTQTPSHQVTQMGQEVILRCVPISNHLYFYWYRQILGQKVEFLVSFYNNEISEKSEIFDDQFSVERPDGSNFTLKIRSTKLEDSAMYFCASSEAAVLQETQYFGPGTRLLVL.

Only a few counts were recorded for this clone. The germline gene is not matched at one end of the junction; a read error may be the cause. The CDR3 DNA sequence: TGTGCCCGCAGCTTATTAGCGGGAGTCGGCACAGATACGCAGTATTTT. It translates to CARSLLAGVGTDTQYF. The rearrangement links TRBV5-8 to TRBJ2-3; 9 nucleotides line up with TRBD2. The CDR3 is 16 residues long. Germline V gene lookup returns CDR1 SGHTS and CDR2 YDEGEE. The full variable domain, in which reference TRBV5-8 and TRBJ2-3 provide the parts outside the CDR3, is EAGVTQSPTHLIKTRGQQATLRCSPISGHTSVYWYQQALGLGLQFLLWYDEGEERNRGNFPPRFSGRQFPNYSSELNVNALELEDSALYLCARSLLAGVGTDTQYFGPGTRLTVL.

The chain couples TRBV15 to TRBJ2-3; the match to TRBD2 covers 9 bases. CDR3 length: 16 amino acids. Germline trimming cut 3 bases from V and 5 bases from J; bases unmatched to any gene: 9. Germline values: CDR1 LNHNV, CDR2 YYDKDF (reference sequence). This CDR3 reads CATSRRGGLGGDTQYF. CDR3 in DNA: TGTGCCACCAGCAGGCGGGGGGGACTAGGGGGAGATACGCAGTATTTT.

This clone has more than one count but fewer than ten. This sequence joins TRBV11-3 and TRBJ2-1; TRBD2 matches 7 bases. In germline, CDR1 is SGHNT, CDR2 YENEEA. The length of the CDR3 is 14 residues. Unmatched junction bases numbered 7, after V lost 3 bases and J lost 8 bases. The CDR3 bases are TGTGCCAGCAGCTTGGGCGGGAGTACCGATGAGCAGTTCTTC. Translated, it gives CASSLGGSTDEQFF.

This chain connects TRBV19 to TRBJ1-5, with D perhaps matching TRBD1 (5 bases). Per germline, CDR1 LNHDA and CDR2 SQIVND (reference sequence). Trimming pared 7 bases from V and 8 bases from J, leaving 15 bases between. This CDR3 has 13 residues. The CDR3 reads CASMTGLGEPQHF. DNA for the CDR3: TGTGCCAGTATGACGGGACTTGGGGAGCCCCAGCATTTT.

The sample holds one count of this clone. The chain joins TRBV19 to TRBJ2-1; 9 nucleotides line up with TRBD2. The germline gives CDR1 LNHDA, CDR2 SQIVND (reference sequence). The CDR3 consists of 14 residues. The V gene end was trimmed by 7 bases and the J gene end by 4 bases; junction bases not matched to a gene: 5. The CDR3 DNA is TGTGCCAGTACAGGCGGGAGGGGGTACAATGAGCAGTTCTTC. Encoded protein: CASTGGRGYNEQFF. The variable domain in full, completed from reference TRBV19 and TRBJ2-1, reads DGGITQSPKYLFRKEGQNVTLSCEQNLNHDAMYWYRQDPGQGLRLIYYSQIVNDFQKGDIAEGYSVSREKKESFPLTVTSAQKNPTAFYLCASTGGRGYNEQFFGPGTRLTVL.